This T cell receptor beta chain stems from a study of blood T cell repertoires in COVID-19. Study information: Both acute and convalescent COVID-19 samples were obtained from the United States, Italy and Spain. T cells, B-cell-depleted T cells, or PBMCs supplied cDNA or gDNA.

Authors' data handling: Reference gene primer amplification gave estimated nucleated cell counts. Some clones are missing from TCRdb's copy, which holds only in-frame ones; the method was immunoSEQ multiplex PCR. D and trimming were read from the DNA, whereas the V and J calls and clone size are those reported in that table. The sample lists around 130,000 clones, about 85% occurring once. This CDR3 has 13 amino acids. V was cut by 8 bases and J by 0 bases, with 5 bases left in between. Germline V CDR1 and CDR2: MNHEY, SVGAGI. The V and J genes are TRBV6-5 and TRBJ2-6; D is unclear. This clonotype was obtained from a man aged 60 to 75 with acute or convalescent COVID-19. Sequenced material: peripheral blood. Written as DNA, the CDR3 is TGTGCCAGCTTTAACTCTGGGGCCAACGTCCTGACTTTC. It yields the protein CASFNSGANVLTF.